This T cell receptor beta chain appears in the sequencing data of a study of vaccination effects on CD4 cells after COVID-19. The V end was cut by 4 bases, the J end by 2 bases, with 15 bases between. Germline CDR1 and CDR2: SGHKS and YYEKEE (reference sequence). CDR3 length: 15 amino acids. Assay used: immunoSEQ multiplex PCR; TCRdb lists only in-frame clones, some missing. The top ten clones hold 10% to 13% of a sample with 35,000 to 45,000 clones, around 76% of them seen once. This clone was picked up a small number of times. Its antigen is as yet unknown. Antigen-specific CD4+ T cells were first expanded with viral peptide pools by the ViraFEST assay and only then sequenced. A 10-day culture period preceded the isolation of CD4+ T cells. Neither prior SARS-CoV-2 infection nor positive nucleocapsid antibodies were present in the vaccine recipients.

Sequences were derived from CD4+ T cells from PBMCs cultured with SARS-CoV-2 spike peptides, sampled before COVID-19 vaccination. The TCR sequence derives from a human donor who received a COVID-19 vaccine. V and J are TRBV5-5 and TRBJ1-2; no reliable D call. CDR3: CASSPSGLQNYGYTF. Here the CDR3 DNA reads TGTGCCAGCAGCCCCAGCGGATTACAAAACTATGGCTACACCTTC.